The 4 T cell receptor beta chains presented below share a single source sample, sequenced in a study of OX40 agonist ivuxolimab in advanced cancers. Clones were sequenced by immunoSEQ multiplex PCR, and TCRdb holds only the in-frame ones, with some missing. The sample carries more than 60,000 clones, 80% to 85% recorded once. The sample here was CD4+ or CD8+ T cells sorted from blood, taken in a trial of the OX40 agonist ivuxolimab. The receptors shown here come from an adult with an advanced solid tumor such as melanoma, head and neck, liver or kidney cancer.

There are a few counts of this clone. The chain recombines TRBV28 with TRBJ1-1, with D uncertain. Trimming cost V 8 bases and J 9 bases, with 4 bases left between them. CDR1 MDHEN and CDR2 SYDVKM come from the germline V gene. The CDR3 has 8 residues. The CDR3 DNA is TGTGCCAGCGGAAAAGCTTTCTTT. Its protein is CASGKAFF.

The V gene is TRBV7-6, the J gene TRBJ1-1; no clear D gene. Germline CDR1 is SGHVS and CDR2 is FNYEAQ. V was shortened by 2 bases and J by 1 base, with 8 bases between the two germline ends. This CDR3 has 14 amino acids. CDR3 region: CASSLSPANTEAFF. As DNA, the CDR3 is TGTGCCAGCAGCTTAAGTCCGGCGAACACTGAAGCTTTCTTT.

The chain joins TRBV10-2 to TRBJ1-2; TRBD1 agrees at 7 bases. Germline CDR1 WSHSY, CDR2 SAAADI. The CDR3 contains 15 residues. With 1 base clipped from V and 2 bases from J, the junction kept 4 bases outside the gene matches. The CDR3 DNA reads TGCGCCAGCAGTGAGTTCCCGGGACAGAACTATGGCTACACCTTC. Translation gives CASSEFPGQNYGYTF.

The chain is built from TRBV5-4 and TRBJ2-3, with 7 bases identical to TRBD2. Trimming removed 4 bases from V and 2 bases from J; junction bases left unmatched: 13. Germline V CDR1 and CDR2: SGHNT, YYREEE (reference sequence). The CDR3 loop spans 17 amino acids. The CDR3 protein is CASSRDYNARATDTQYF. The CDR3 bases are TGTGCCAGCAGCCGGGACTACAACGCCCGAGCCACAGATACGCAGTATTTT.